The source of this T cell receptor (beta chain) is a study of CD8 T cells in Susac syndrome. CDR1 is SGHRS and CDR2 is YFSETQ in the germline V gene. The CDR3 runs 14 residues. Trimming cost V 3 bases and J 0 bases, with 10 bases left between them. CD8+ and CD4+ T cells were negatively isolated; TEMRA cells were FACS-enriched. The RNA, about 0.45 to 1 ug, was put through reverse transcription using random hexamers. Amplification of TCR beta CDR3 across 54 Vbeta and 13 Jbeta was performed with immunoSEQ multiplex PCR. TCRdb recomputed calls from the immunoSEQ multiplex PCR reads with MiXCR, one row per CDR3 protein. The top ten hold 0.11% of the sample, which has 250,000 to 300,000 distinct CDR3 sequences, about 85% seen once.

The sample comprised CD8+ T cells from PBMCs. This TCR came from a human donor with multiple sclerosis. V and J are TRBV5-1 and TRBJ2-7; D is possibly TRBD1 (6 bases). CDR3 region: CASSWGLDSYEQYF. The CDR3 DNA reads as TGCGCCAGCAGCTGGGGGCTAGACTCCTACGAGCAGTACTTC.